These 13 T cell receptor beta chains were all obtained from the same sample, sequenced in a study of blood T cell repertoires in COVID-19. TCRdb's table, derived via immunoSEQ multiplex PCR, lists solely in-frame clones and lacks some. The profile shows 150,000 or so clones, roughly four fifths of them singletons. Sequenced: peripheral blood. These receptors all stem from a woman older than 75 with active or convalescent COVID-19.

The V call is TRBV5-1, the J call TRBJ2-5; D uncertain. This CDR3 has 14 amino acids. With 3 bases removed from V and 2 bases from J, the gap between germline ends came to 11 bases. The germline V gene encodes CDR1 SGHRS and CDR2 YFSETQ. CDR3 amino acids: CASSSPTIQETQYF. The CDR3 DNA follows: TGCGCCAGCAGCTCGCCGACAATACAAGAGACCCAGTACTTC.

The gene calls are TRBV2 and TRBJ2-5; D is unresolved. The V end was cut by 6 bases, the J end by 2 bases, with 7 bases between. Germline values: CDR1 SNHLY, CDR2 FYNNEI. The CDR3 is 12 amino acids. The CDR3 reads CASSYVQETQYF. The CDR3 DNA reads as TGTGCCAGCAGCTATGTGCAAGAGACCCAGTACTTC.

This chain links TRBV4-3 with TRBJ1-1, with 8 nucleotides matching TRBD1. Germline-derived CDR1 and CDR2 are LGHNA and YSLEER. V was clipped by 5 bases and J by 5 bases; unmatched bases: 10. There are 15 residues in the CDR3. CDR3 sequence reads: CASSAHWTGKTEAFF. CDR3 DNA: TGCGCCAGCAGCGCCCACTGGACAGGGAAGACTGAAGCTTTCTTT.

The chain uses TRBV5-8 and TRBJ1-4; D might be TRBD1 (6 bases). Trimming took 4 bases from V and 3 from J, leaving 13 bases between them. The V gene's germline CDR1 is SGHTS and CDR2 YDEGEE. The CDR3 totals 15 residues. The CDR3 coding sequence is TGTGCCAGCAGCCGAGGCAGGGGCGCTAATGAAAAACTGTTTTTT. It encodes CASSRGRGANEKLFF.

This sequence joins TRBV6-5 and TRBJ1-2; maybe TRBD1 (6 bases). CDR1 is MNHEY and CDR2 is SVGAGI in the germline V gene. The CDR3 contains 13 residues. Deletions cut 6 bases from V and 3 bases from J, with 11 bases between. In DNA form, the CDR3 reads TGTGCCAGCAGCCTACAGGGTGACTATGGCTACACCTTC. Protein sequence: CASSLQGDYGYTF.

The chain couples TRBV4-1 to TRBJ1-1; 8 positions agree with TRBD1. The germline CDR1 and CDR2 sequences are MGHRA and YSYEKL. After removal of 2 bases from V and 4 bases from J, the junction contained 6 bases not matched to a gene. The CDR3 has 15 residues. The CDR3 nucleotides are TGCGCCAGCAGCCAAAGGGACAGGAGGGGCACTGAAGCTTTCTTT. This translates into CASSQRDRRGTEAFF.

J is TRBJ1-4 and V is TRBV19; no firm D call. The CDR3 is made up of 12 amino acids. V was trimmed by 6 bases and J by 4 bases, leaving 6 bases between them. From germline, CDR1 is LNHDA and CDR2 SQIVND (reference sequence). The CDR3 nucleotides are TGTGCCAGTAGGACGGGTAATGAAAAACTGTTTTTT. Encoded protein: CASRTGNEKLFF.

This clone was seen more than once but under ten times. The chain carries TRBV4-2 and TRBJ1-2; D is undetermined. Trimming removed 0 bases at V and 3 bases at J, with 11 bases between. This CDR3 has 15 residues. Germline CDR1 and CDR2: LGHNA and YNFKEQ. The CDR3 region has the DNA TGTGCCAGCAGCCAAGATAGTGACTGGGACTATGGCTACACCTTC. This sequence encodes CASSQDSDWDYGYTF.

The chain links TRBV4-2 to TRBJ2-2; possibly TRBD1 for D (6 bases). The CDR3 is 16 residues long. Trimming removed 2 bases from V and 1 base from J, with 11 bases in between. Germline loops: CDR1 LGHNA, CDR2 YNFKEQ. The CDR3 region is CASSQLRGQNTGELFF. In DNA, the CDR3 is TGTGCCAGCAGCCAACTTCGGGGACAGAACACCGGGGAGCTGTTTTTT.

V usage is TRBV19 and J usage is TRBJ1-3; unclear D gene. Trimming left V 5 bases short and J 4 bases short, with 9 bases between. Germline values: CDR1 LNHDA, CDR2 SQIVND (reference sequence). The CDR3 loop spans 13 amino acids. The DNA of the CDR3 is TGTGCCAGTAGTCTGGCAGGAGGAAACACCATATATTTT. Its protein is CASSLAGGNTIYF.

The gene calls are TRBV6-1 and TRBJ1-6; tentative D call: TRBD1 (6 bases). The CDR3 consists of 17 residues. Trimming pared 3 bases from V and 4 bases from J, leaving 16 bases between. Germline V gene data show CDR1 as MNHNS and CDR2 as SASEGT. CDR3 coding DNA: TGTGCCAGCAGTGACACCGGACAGTTTGTTTATAATTCACCCCTCCACTTT. It yields the protein CASSDTGQFVYNSPLHF.

The rearrangement links TRBV4-2 to TRBJ1-4; D is unresolved. Trimming cost V 4 bases and J 3 bases, with 9 bases left between them. CDR1 LGHNA and CDR2 YNFKEQ come from the germline V gene. The CDR3 contains 14 residues. DNA for the CDR3: TGTGCCAGCAGCCGTCAGTTCTCTAATGAAAAACTGTTTTTT. Encoded protein: CASSRQFSNEKLFF.

The chain joins TRBV7-9 to TRBJ1-2; weak D call: TRBD1 (5 bases). The CDR3 has 15 amino acids. Deletions cut 5 bases from V and 4 bases from J, with 17 bases between. Germline CDR1 is SEHNR and CDR2 is FQNEAQ (reference sequence). CDR3 in amino acids: CASSRPSTASYGYTF. DNA of the CDR3: TGTGCCAGCAGCCGACCTTCGACAGCCAGCTATGGCTACACCTTC.